These 22 T cell receptor beta chains were sequenced from one sample in a study of cytomegalovirus exposure and HLA in healthy donors. Amplification used 60 Vbeta primers and 13 Jbeta primers. Only in-frame clones appear in the TCRdb table, and some are missing; sequencing was by immunoSEQ multiplex PCR. The data contain about 150,000 clones, roughly three quarters of them singletons. Input material: PBMCs. Receptor source: a man aged 25 to 40 in good health and CMV-seropositive.

This clone occurred a few times. This sample also contains other DNA sequences that code for the same CDR3. The CDR3, as DNA: TGTGCCAGCAGCGTAGACGGGGGGGCTAACTATGGCTACACCTTC. Translated, it gives CASSVDGGANYGYTF. The gene calls are TRBV9 and TRBJ1-2; possible D gene TRBD1, 5 bases. This CDR3 has 15 residues. V lost 0 bases to trimming and J lost 0 bases, with 9 bases between them. CDR1 SGDLS and CDR2 YYNGEE come from the germline V gene.

The V and J genes are TRBV12-5 and TRBJ2-7, with no clear D. V was cut by 0 bases and J by 3 bases, with 12 bases left in between. The germline V gene has CDR1 LGHNT and CDR2 FRNRAP. The CDR3 sequence is 15 residues long. The CDR3 DNA follows: TGTGCTAGTGGTTTGGTTTCCCCGCGGTTCTACGAGCAGTACTTC. This encodes CASGLVSPRFYEQYF.

J is TRBJ1-4 and V is TRBV6-1; 7 bases fit TRBD1. V was clipped by 4 bases and J by 4 bases; unmatched bases: 6. The CDR3 extends over 15 amino acids. Looked up from germline, CDR1 is MNHNS and CDR2 is SASEGT. The CDR3 nucleotides read TGTGCCAGCAGTGGAGGGACAGCGCGTAATGAAAAACTGTTTTTT. It translates to CASSGGTARNEKLFF.

The chain joins TRBV30 to TRBJ2-7, with 11 bases that match TRBD2. The germline gives CDR1 GTSNPN, CDR2 SVGIG (reference sequence). CDR3 length equals 14 residues. J lost 2 bases, V lost 3 bases, and 3 bases had no gene match. Written as DNA, the CDR3 is TGTGCCTGGAGGGGGACTAGCGGAGCCTACGAGCAGTACTTC. This gives the protein CAWRGTSGAYEQYF.

The rearrangement joins TRBV9 to TRBJ1-2; possible D gene TRBD1, 6 bases. The germline V gene has CDR1 SGDLS and CDR2 YYNGEE. The CDR3 is made up of 18 amino acids. V dropped 4 bases and J dropped 4 bases, with 26 bases sitting between them. CDR3 amino acids: CASSLPLTGPPLVYGYTF. DNA of the CDR3: TGTGCCAGCAGCCTCCCCTTAACAGGGCCCCCTTTGGTCTATGGCTACACCTTC.

The CDR3 spells CAWRSQTGPYGYTF. The CDR3, as DNA: TGTGCCTGGAGATCCCAGACAGGCCCCTATGGCTACACCTTC. The chain joins TRBV30 to TRBJ1-2; TRBD1 is a possible D gene (6 bases). Germline loops: CDR1 GTSNPN, CDR2 SVGIG (reference sequence). V lost 3 bases and J lost 4, with 15 bases in between. There are 14 residues in the CDR3. The whole variable domain, remainder taken from reference TRBV30 and TRBJ1-2, is SQTIHQWPATLVQPVGSPLSLECTVEGTSNPNLYWYRQAAGRGLQLLFYSVGIGQISSEVPQNLSASRPQDRQFILSSKKLLLSDSGFYLCAWRSQTGPYGYTFGSGTRLTVV.

V and J are TRBV5-4 and TRBJ1-1; weak D call: TRBD1 (6 bases). The CDR3 has 15 residues. Trimming shortened V by 4 bases and J by 0 bases, and 13 bases separated the two germline ends. CDR1 and CDR2 (germline): SGHNT, YYREEE (reference sequence). The CDR3 loop is CASSIQGKMNTEAFF. The CDR3 DNA reads TGTGCCAGCAGCATACAGGGAAAAATGAACACTGAAGCTTTCTTT.

The chain has TRBV5-1 and TRBJ2-2, with D unresolved. The CDR3 is made up of 17 amino acids. Germline lookup yields CDR1 SGHRS and CDR2 YFSETQ. Trimming left V 5 bases short and J 0 bases short, with 17 bases between. CDR3 loop: CASRPPRQAANTGELFF. The CDR3 DNA sequence: TGCGCCAGCAGACCCCCCCGCCAAGCCGCGAACACCGGGGAGCTGTTTTTT.

The rearrangement joins TRBV10-3 to TRBJ2-3, with 15 bases matching TRBD2. V lost 7 bases to trimming and J lost 4 bases; unmatched junction nucleotides: 18. There are 20 residues in the CDR3. Germline V gene data show CDR1 as ENHRY and CDR2 as SYGVKD. The CDR3 here is CAIKGGVGTSGRIGADTQYF. The DNA of the CDR3 is TGTGCCATCAAAGGGGGCGTCGGGACTAGCGGGAGGATCGGTGCAGATACGCAGTATTTT.

The rearrangement uses TRBV6-5 and TRBJ2-5; TRBD2 aligns across 13 bases. The J call may be incorrect, as the DNA end agrees better with TRBJ2-7. The CDR3 contains 15 residues. Germline CDR1 reads MNHEY; CDR2 reads SVGAGI. DNA of the CDR3: TGTGCCAGCAGCGACACTAGCGGGAGGGCCTACGAGCAGTACTTC. Protein: CASSDTSGRAYEQYF.

This chain links TRBV28 with TRBJ2-7; 7 bases map to TRBD2. Trimming took 7 bases from V and 2 from J; bases not matched to a gene: 5. The CDR3 totals 13 residues. CDR1 is MDHEN and CDR2 is SYDVKM in the germline V gene. The CDR3 here is CASTSGGTYEQYF. Written as DNA, the CDR3 is TGTGCCAGCACCTCCGGGGGGACCTACGAGCAGTACTTC. Full variable domain (outside the CDR3, taken from reference TRBV28 and TRBJ2-7): DVKVTQSSRYLVKRTGEKVFLECVQDMDHENMFWYRQDPGLGLRLIYFSYDVKMKEKGDIPEGYSVSREKKERFSLILESASTNQTSMYLCASTSGGTYEQYFGPGTRLTVT.

This chain connects TRBV10-1 to TRBJ2-1; 8 bases agree with TRBD1. The germline gives CDR1 WNHNN, CDR2 SYGVQD (reference sequence). This CDR3 has 15 residues. Trimming removed 5 bases from V and 7 bases from J; junction bases left unmatched: 10. The CDR3 bases are TGCGCCAGCAGTCCCGGACAGGGCCGGATTAATGAGCAGTTCTTC. Protein: CASSPGQGRINEQFF.

J is TRBJ2-2 and V is TRBV4-1; TRBD2 agrees at 8 bases. V dropped 0 bases and J dropped 4; count of bases not matched to a gene: 1. Germline assignment: CDR1 MGHRA and CDR2 YSYEKL. This CDR3 contains 15 residues. This chain's CDR3 is CASSQEAGATGELFF. The CDR3 bases are TGCGCCAGCAGCCAAGAAGCGGGAGCCACCGGGGAGCTGTTTTTT.

V usage is TRBV10-2 and J usage is TRBJ2-7; TRBD1 matches 9 bases. V lost 6 bases and J lost 0; bases outside the gene matches: 6. The CDR3 is made up of 15 amino acids. Germline loops: CDR1 WSHSY, CDR2 SAAADI. The CDR3: CASRAGTGISYEQYF. The CDR3 coding sequence is TGCGCCAGCAGAGCCGGGACAGGGATCTCCTACGAGCAGTACTTC.

This rearrangement joins TRBV9 to TRBJ2-1; 9 nucleotides match TRBD2. CDR3 length equals 15 residues. Germline CDR1 is SGDLS and CDR2 is YYNGEE. Trimming removed 0 bases from V and 5 bases from J; junction bases left unmatched: 3. Written as DNA, the CDR3 is TGTGCCAGCAGCGTAGTGGGGACTAGCCACAATGAGCAGTTCTTC. This translates into CASSVVGTSHNEQFF.

The genes are TRBV2 and TRBJ1-1; D is unresolved. Germline assignment: CDR1 SNHLY and CDR2 FYNNEI. The CDR3 covers 11 residues. V dropped 3 bases and J dropped 11 bases, with 10 bases sitting between them. The CDR3 region has the DNA TGTGCCAGCAGTGACGGACTCGGGGCTTTCTTT. Protein: CASSDGLGAFF.

The chain recombines TRBV30 with TRBJ1-1; unclear D gene. Germline V gene data show CDR1 as GTSNPN and CDR2 as SVGIG (reference sequence). The ends were cut back, 2 bases at V and 6 bases at J, with 7 bases in the middle. CDR3 length: 11 amino acids. Here the CDR3 DNA reads TGTGCCTGGAGTCCGGGGTCTGAAGCTTTCTTT. Protein product: CAWSPGSEAFF.

The J gene is TRBJ2-7, the V gene TRBV7-2; D perhaps matches TRBD1 (5 bases). The CDR3 sequence is 13 residues long. The germline CDR1 and CDR2 sequences are SGHTA and FQGNSA. The V end lost 1 base, the J end lost 3 bases, and 7 bases lay between the germline ends. The CDR3 DNA sequence: TGTGCCAGCAGCTTAGAAGACAGCTACGAGCAGTACTTC. It codes for CASSLEDSYEQYF.

This chain connects TRBV4-3 to TRBJ2-3; 12 nucleotides agree with TRBD2. J gave up 4 bases and V 4 bases, and 6 bases lay outside the gene matches. The CDR3 runs 16 residues. Germline CDR1 and CDR2: LGHNA and YSLEER. CDR3 sequence: CASSRITSGGSDTQYF. CDR3 nucleotide sequence: TGCGCCAGCAGCCGCATAACTAGCGGGGGGTCAGATACGCAGTATTTT.

V gene TRBV19 combines with J gene TRBJ2-1; TRBD2 agrees at 9 bases. The CDR3 covers 16 residues. The J segment lost 7 bases and the V segment lost 7 bases, leaving 14 bases of the junction unmatched. The germline V gene encodes CDR1 LNHDA and CDR2 SQIVND (reference sequence). CDR3 loop: CASNSGRNAGGNEQFF. CDR3 in DNA: TGTGCCAGTAACAGCGGGAGGAACGCCGGGGGGAATGAGCAGTTCTTC.

This clone was counted once. The chain has TRBV19 and TRBJ2-2; perhaps TRBD1 as D (7 bases). V lost 5 bases and J lost 5, with 18 bases in between. The germline V gene has CDR1 LNHDA and CDR2 SQIVND (reference sequence). The CDR3 contains 16 residues. The CDR3 protein is CASSVLGGGATGELFF. CDR3 DNA: TGTGCCAGTAGTGTCCTAGGAGGGGGCGCGACCGGGGAGCTGTTTTTT.

V usage is TRBV28 and J usage is TRBJ1-2; D is undetermined. CDR1 MDHEN and CDR2 SYDVKM come from the germline V gene. The ends were cut back, 2 bases at V and 6 bases at J, with 7 bases in the middle. This CDR3 is built from 12 residues. The DNA of the CDR3 is TGTGCCAGCAGTTTAGGTGTAGATGGCTACACCTTC. This sequence encodes CASSLGVDGYTF.